The 19 T cell receptor beta chains given below trace back to one sample, sequenced in a study of cytomegalovirus exposure and HLA in healthy donors. PCR amplification relied on 60 Vbeta primers (plus 13 Jbeta primers). Only in-frame clones appear in the TCRdb table, and some are missing; sequencing was by immunoSEQ multiplex PCR. Seen here are over 150,000 clones, 60% to 85% observed once, and the top ten hold roughly 7.3%. Sequenced: PBMCs. Receptor source: a male donor in good health and CMV-seropositive.

This rearrangement joins TRBV5-8 to TRBJ2-7; 7 bases map to TRBD1. Looked up from germline, CDR1 is SGHTS and CDR2 is YDEGEE. There are 14 residues in the CDR3. With V trimmed by 4 bases and J by 4 bases, 8 bases remained unmatched. The CDR3 reads CASSLGTARYEQYF. Written as DNA, the CDR3 is TGTGCCAGCAGCCTAGGGACAGCCCGATACGAGCAGTACTTC. The whole variable domain, remainder taken from reference TRBV5-8 and TRBJ2-7, is EAGVTQSPTHLIKTRGQQATLRCSPISGHTSVYWYQQALGLGLQFLLWYDEGEERNRGNFPPRFSGRQFPNYSSELNVNALELEDSALYLCASSLGTARYEQYFGPGTRLTVT.

The rearrangement uses TRBV4-2 and TRBJ1-5; D is undetermined. CDR1 and CDR2 from the germline V gene are LGHNA and YNFKEQ. V lost 0 bases, J lost 0 bases, and 15 bases lay in between. The CDR3 runs to 18 residues. The CDR3 region has the DNA TGTGCCAGCAGCCAAGATCCCTGGACTCAACCTAGCAATCAGCCCCAGCATTTT. Translating gives CASSQDPWTQPSNQPQHF.

V is TRBV6-5 and J is TRBJ2-1; TRBD2 agrees at 7 bases. This CDR3 contains 15 residues. In germline, CDR1 is MNHEY, CDR2 SVGAGI. V lost 3 bases, J lost 8 bases, and 10 bases stayed unmatched. The CDR3 here is CASSYRGGPSDEQFF. The CDR3 coding sequence is TGTGCCAGCAGTTATCGCGGGGGTCCTTCCGATGAGCAGTTCTTC.

This chain uses TRBV7-2 with TRBJ2-1; 11 bases are a match to TRBD2. Germline V CDR1 and CDR2: SGHTA, FQGNSA. CDR3 length: 17 residues. Trimming at V came to 6 bases and at J to 8 bases, leaving 15 bases not matched to a gene. CDR3 DNA: TGTGCCAGCAGTTTAACCGTTTTAGCGGGGGGGGCCGATGAGCAGTTCTTC. Translating gives CASSLTVLAGGADEQFF.

This clone was counted a single time. The rearrangement links TRBV7-3 to TRBJ1-1; TRBD1 aligns across 7 bases. V gave up 5 bases and J gave up 1 base; unmatched junction bases: 4. The CDR3 is made up of 14 amino acids. Looked up from germline, CDR1 is SGHTA and CDR2 is FQGTGA. The CDR3 region has the DNA TGTGCCAGCAGCACCGGACAGGCGAACACTGAAGCTTTCTTT. Translation: CASSTGQANTEAFF.

The chain is built from TRBV7-3 and TRBJ1-6, with D perhaps matching TRBD1 (5 bases). The ends were cut back, 3 bases at V and 6 bases at J, with 9 bases in the middle. Germline CDR1 SGHTA, CDR2 FQGTGA. The CDR3 covers 14 residues. The CDR3 reads CASSLSGFNSPLHF. The CDR3 DNA reads as TGTGCCAGCAGCTTGTCAGGGTTTAATTCACCCCTCCACTTT.

The gene calls are TRBV27 and TRBJ1-5; 7 positions agree with TRBD1. In germline, CDR1 is MNHEY, CDR2 SMNVEV (reference sequence). The CDR3 loop spans 15 amino acids. J was trimmed by 5 bases and V by 2 bases; bases with no gene match: 6. CDR3 protein: CASSLGWQGDQPQHF. DNA for the CDR3: TGTGCCAGCAGTTTAGGTTGGCAGGGGGATCAGCCCCAGCATTTT.

This chain links TRBV5-5 with TRBJ2-1; perhaps TRBD1 as D (5 bases). The CDR3 length is 12 residues. The V gene's germline CDR1 is SGHKS and CDR2 YYEKEE (reference sequence). V was pared by 3 bases and J by 6 bases, with 7 bases between. CDR3 coding DNA: TGTGCCAGCAGCTCCCAGGGCAATGAGCAGTTCTTC. Its protein is CASSSQGNEQFF.

The J gene is TRBJ2-1, the V gene TRBV5-1, with 11 bases matching TRBD2. Germline V gives CDR1 SGHRS, CDR2 YFSETQ. The CDR3 contains 14 residues. Trimming took 0 bases from V and 12 from J; bases not matched to a gene: 5. The DNA of the CDR3 is TGCGCCAGCAGCTTGGCTAGCGGGGGGTCTGGGCAGTTCTTC. Translation: CASSLASGGSGQFF.

The chain combines TRBV7-3 with TRBJ2-5; TRBD1 agrees at 8 bases. The CDR3 runs 15 residues. V trimming: 5 bases; J trimming: 4 bases; junction bases outside the gene matches: 9. In germline, CDR1 is SGHTA, CDR2 FQGTGA. As DNA, the CDR3 is TGTGCCAGCAGCCCCAGGGGGCTCGAGGCAGAGACCCAGTACTTC. Translated, it gives CASSPRGLEAETQYF.

The rearrangement links TRBV6-6 to TRBJ1-5, with D tentatively TRBD1 (5 bases). Germline CDR1 reads MNHNY; CDR2 reads SVGAGI (reference sequence). V gave up 7 bases and J gave up 1 base, with 14 bases separating them. The CDR3 has 15 residues. The chain's CDR3 is CASMVTVLSNQPQHF. In DNA form, the CDR3 reads TGTGCCAGCATGGTGACAGTTCTCAGCAATCAGCCCCAGCATTTT.

The chain uses TRBV2 and TRBJ1-1, with 8 positions matching TRBD1. Germline trimming cut 9 bases from V and 2 bases from J; bases unmatched to any gene: 5. This CDR3 is 13 amino acids long. Per germline, CDR1 SNHLY and CDR2 FYNNEI. The CDR3: CARQGAANTEAFF. The DNA for the CDR3 is TGTGCCAGGCAGGGGGCCGCAAACACTGAAGCTTTCTTT.

The genes are TRBV7-9 and TRBJ1-5; 9 bases fit TRBD1. Germline CDR1 and CDR2: SEHNR and FQNEAQ (reference sequence). The CDR3 runs 17 residues. Trimming cost V 5 bases and J 0 bases; bases outside gene matches: 8. The CDR3 nucleotides read TGTGCCAGCAGCCCCTCGGACAGGGGAAATAGCAATCAGCCCCAGCATTTT. Its protein product is CASSPSDRGNSNQPQHF.

This clone turned up a few times. This chain connects TRBV6-1 to TRBJ1-4, with D unresolved. V shed 2 bases and J shed 5 bases, with 12 bases lying between them. Germline CDR1 and CDR2: MNHNS and SASEGT. The CDR3 runs to 15 residues. The DNA of the CDR3 is TGTGCCAGCAGTGAAAGGTACAGTCCGAATGAAAAACTGTTTTTT. This encodes CASSERYSPNEKLFF.

The chain carries TRBV14 and TRBJ2-7; the match to TRBD1 covers 7 bases. CDR1 is SGHDN and CDR2 is FVKESK in the germline V gene. This CDR3 spans 14 amino acids. The V segment lost 5 bases and the J segment 3 bases; nucleotides outside the gene matches: 7. This CDR3 reads CASSARQGYYEQYF. The CDR3 region has the DNA TGTGCCAGCAGCGCCCGACAGGGATACTACGAGCAGTACTTC.

This clone was seen only a few times. The rearrangement uses TRBV10-1 and TRBJ2-7; 7 bases map to TRBD2. The CDR3 sequence is 14 residues long. Germline V gene lookup returns CDR1 WNHNN and CDR2 SYGVQD (reference sequence). With V trimmed by 4 bases and J by 3 bases, 6 bases remained unmatched. DNA of the CDR3: TGCGCCAGCAGTGCAGGTAGCGGGTACTACGAGCAGTACTTC. This gives the protein CASSAGSGYYEQYF.

The chain couples TRBV11-2 to TRBJ1-4; 9 bases map to TRBD1. The CDR3 extends over 14 amino acids. J gave up 8 bases and V 5 bases, and 6 bases lay outside the gene matches. Germline CDR1 reads SGHAT; CDR2 reads FQNNGV. CDR3 nucleotide sequence: TGTGCCAGCAGCCGCAACAGGGGGCGAGAAAAACTGTTTTTT. It specifies CASSRNRGREKLFF.

The chain couples TRBV30 to TRBJ1-5, with D hard to call. Germline V gives CDR1 GTSNPN, CDR2 SVGIG (reference sequence). CDR3 length: 17 amino acids. Trimming removed 1 base at V and 3 bases at J, with 19 bases between. CDR3 DNA sequence: TGTGCCTGGAGTGCGGTCCTGGGCAGGTCAAACAATCAGCCCCAGCATTTT. Translation: CAWSAVLGRSNNQPQHF.

V usage is TRBV10-1 and J usage is TRBJ2-2, with a tentative D call TRBD1 (5 bases). This CDR3 region has 14 residues. Germline CDR1 and CDR2: WNHNN and SYGVQD (reference sequence). V gave up 4 bases and J gave up 3 bases, with 9 bases separating them. This CDR3 is CASSGGPHTGELFF. CDR3 coding DNA: TGCGCCAGCAGTGGGGGCCCCCACACCGGGGAGCTGTTTTTT.